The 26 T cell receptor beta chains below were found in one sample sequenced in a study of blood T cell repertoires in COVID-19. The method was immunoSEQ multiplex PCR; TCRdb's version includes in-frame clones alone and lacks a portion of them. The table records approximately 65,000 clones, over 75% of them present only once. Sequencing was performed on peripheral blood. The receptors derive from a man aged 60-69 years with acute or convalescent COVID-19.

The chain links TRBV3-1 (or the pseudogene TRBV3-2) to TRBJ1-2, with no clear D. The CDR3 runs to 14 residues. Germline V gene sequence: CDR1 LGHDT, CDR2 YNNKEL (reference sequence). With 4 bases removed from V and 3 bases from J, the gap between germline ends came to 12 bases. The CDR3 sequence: CASSPVRVHYGYTF. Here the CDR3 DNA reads TGTGCCAGCAGCCCGGTTCGGGTCCACTATGGCTACACCTTC.

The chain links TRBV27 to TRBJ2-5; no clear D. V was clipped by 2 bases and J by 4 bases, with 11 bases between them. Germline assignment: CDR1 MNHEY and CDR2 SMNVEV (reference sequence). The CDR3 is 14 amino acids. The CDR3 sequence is CASSLSIGVETQYF. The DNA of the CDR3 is TGTGCCAGCAGTTTAAGTATTGGAGTAGAGACCCAGTACTTC.

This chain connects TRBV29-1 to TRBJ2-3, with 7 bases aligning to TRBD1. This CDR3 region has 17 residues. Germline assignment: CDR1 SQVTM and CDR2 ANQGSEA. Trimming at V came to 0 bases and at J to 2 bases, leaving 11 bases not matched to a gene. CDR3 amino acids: CSVEDLEGAATTDTQYF. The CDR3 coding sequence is TGCAGCGTTGAAGATCTTGAGGGGGCCGCTACCACAGATACGCAGTATTTT.

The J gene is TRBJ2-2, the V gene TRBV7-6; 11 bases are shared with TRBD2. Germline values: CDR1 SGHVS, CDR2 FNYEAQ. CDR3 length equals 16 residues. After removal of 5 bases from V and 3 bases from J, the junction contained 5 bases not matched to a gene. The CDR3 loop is CASSPIAGGYTGELFF. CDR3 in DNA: TGTGCCAGCAGCCCCATAGCGGGAGGGTACACCGGGGAGCTGTTTTTT.

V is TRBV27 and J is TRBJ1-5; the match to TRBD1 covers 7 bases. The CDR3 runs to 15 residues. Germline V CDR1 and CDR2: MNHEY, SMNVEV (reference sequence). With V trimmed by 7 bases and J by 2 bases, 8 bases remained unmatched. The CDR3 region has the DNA TGTGCCAGCACTCGGACAGGCTTAGGCAATCAGCCCCAGCATTTT. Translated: CASTRTGLGNQPQHF.

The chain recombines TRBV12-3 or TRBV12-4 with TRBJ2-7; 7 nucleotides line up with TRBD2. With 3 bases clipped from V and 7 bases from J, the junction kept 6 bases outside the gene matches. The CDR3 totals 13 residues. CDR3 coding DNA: TGTGCCAGCAGTTTGGGAGGGTTGAGGGAGCAGTACTTC. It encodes CASSLGGLREQYF.

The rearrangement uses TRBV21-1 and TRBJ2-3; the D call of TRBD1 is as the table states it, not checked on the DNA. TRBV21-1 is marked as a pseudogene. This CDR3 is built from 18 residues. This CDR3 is CASSKGLYCGRDTDTQYF. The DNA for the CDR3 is TGTGCCAGCAGCAAAGGCCTGTATTGCGGCAGGGACACAGATACGCAGTATTTT.

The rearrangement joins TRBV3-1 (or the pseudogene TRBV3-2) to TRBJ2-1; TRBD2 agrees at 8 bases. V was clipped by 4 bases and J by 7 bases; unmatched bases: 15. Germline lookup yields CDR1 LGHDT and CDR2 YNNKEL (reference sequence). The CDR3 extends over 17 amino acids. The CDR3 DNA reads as TGTGCCAGCAGCCTGGAGATGGGACTAGGTGTGATGAATGAGCAGTTCTTC. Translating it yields CASSLEMGLGVMNEQFF.

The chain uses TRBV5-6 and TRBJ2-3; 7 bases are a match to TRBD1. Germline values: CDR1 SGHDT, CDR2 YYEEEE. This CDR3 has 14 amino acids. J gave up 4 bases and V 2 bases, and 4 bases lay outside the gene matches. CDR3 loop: CASSLQGLADTQYF. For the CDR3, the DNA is TGTGCCAGCAGCTTACAGGGGTTGGCAGATACGCAGTATTTT.

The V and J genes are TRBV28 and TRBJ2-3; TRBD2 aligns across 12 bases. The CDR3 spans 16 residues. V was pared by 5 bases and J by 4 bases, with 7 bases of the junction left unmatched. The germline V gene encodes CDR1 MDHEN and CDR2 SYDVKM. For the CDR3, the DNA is TGTGCCAGCAGTCACGTTACTAGCGGGAGGCCAGATACGCAGTATTTT. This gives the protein CASSHVTSGRPDTQYF. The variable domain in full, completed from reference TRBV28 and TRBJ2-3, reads DVKVTQSSRYLVKRTGEKVFLECVQDMDHENMFWYRQDPGLGLRLIYFSYDVKMKEKGDIPEGYSVSREKKERFSLILESASTNQTSMYLCASSHVTSGRPDTQYFGPGTRLTVL.

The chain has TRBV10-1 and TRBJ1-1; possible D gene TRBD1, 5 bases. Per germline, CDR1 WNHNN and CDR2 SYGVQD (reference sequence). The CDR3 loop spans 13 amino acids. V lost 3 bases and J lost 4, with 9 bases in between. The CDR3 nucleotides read TGCGCCAGCAGTGACGACAGAGGCACTGAAGCTTTCTTT. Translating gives CASSDDRGTEAFF.

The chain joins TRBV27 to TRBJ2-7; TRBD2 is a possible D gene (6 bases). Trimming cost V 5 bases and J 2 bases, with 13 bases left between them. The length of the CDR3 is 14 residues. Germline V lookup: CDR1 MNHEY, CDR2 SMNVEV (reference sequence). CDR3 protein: CASSPGSLPYEQYF. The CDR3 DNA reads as TGTGCCAGCAGTCCCGGGAGTTTACCCTACGAGCAGTACTTC.

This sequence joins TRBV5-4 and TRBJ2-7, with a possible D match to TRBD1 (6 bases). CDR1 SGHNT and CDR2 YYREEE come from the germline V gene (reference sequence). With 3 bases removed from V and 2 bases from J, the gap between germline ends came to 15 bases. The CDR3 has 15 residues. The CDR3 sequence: CASSSPGQSPYEQYF. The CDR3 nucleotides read TGTGCCAGCAGCTCCCCAGGACAGTCACCCTACGAGCAGTACTTC.

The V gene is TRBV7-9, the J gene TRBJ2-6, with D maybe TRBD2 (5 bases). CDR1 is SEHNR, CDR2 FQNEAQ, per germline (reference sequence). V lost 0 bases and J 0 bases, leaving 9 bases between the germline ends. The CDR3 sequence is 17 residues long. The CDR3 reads CASSLAGAISGANVLTF. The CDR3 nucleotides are TGTGCCAGCAGCTTAGCGGGAGCAATCTCTGGGGCCAACGTCCTGACTTTC.

The CDR3 DNA follows: TGTGCCAGCCTCAGGGGCATGAACACTGAAGCTTTCTTT. Amino acid sequence: CASLRGMNTEAFF. The rearrangement joins TRBV11-2 to TRBJ1-1; D perhaps matches TRBD1 (6 bases). With 8 bases removed from V and 0 bases from J, the gap between germline ends came to 10 bases. The V gene's germline CDR1 is SGHAT and CDR2 FQNNGV. CDR3 size: 13 residues. The full variable domain, completed using reference TRBV11-2 and TRBJ1-1, is EAGVAQSPRYKIIEKRQSVAFWCNPISGHATLYWYQQILGQGPKLLIQFQNNGVVDDSQLPKDRFSAERLKGVDSTLKIQPAKLEDSAVYLCASLRGMNTEAFFGQGTRLTVV.

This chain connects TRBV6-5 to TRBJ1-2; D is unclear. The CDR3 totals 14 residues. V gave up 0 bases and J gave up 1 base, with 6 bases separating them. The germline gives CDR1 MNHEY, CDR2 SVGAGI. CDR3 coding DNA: TGTGCCAGCAGTTACTCATCCGTTAACTATGGCTACACCTTC. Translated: CASSYSSVNYGYTF.

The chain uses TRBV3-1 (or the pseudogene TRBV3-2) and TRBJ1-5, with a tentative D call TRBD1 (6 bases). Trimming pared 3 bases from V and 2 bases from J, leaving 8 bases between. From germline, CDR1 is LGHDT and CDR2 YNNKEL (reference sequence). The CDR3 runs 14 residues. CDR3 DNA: TGTGCCAGCAGCCACCGGACAGGCAATCAGCCCCAGCATTTT. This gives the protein CASSHRTGNQPQHF.

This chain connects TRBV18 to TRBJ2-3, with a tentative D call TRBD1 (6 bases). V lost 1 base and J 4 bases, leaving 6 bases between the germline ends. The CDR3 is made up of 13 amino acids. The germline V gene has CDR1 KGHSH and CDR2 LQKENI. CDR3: CASSPQGADTQYF. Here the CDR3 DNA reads TGTGCCAGCTCACCACAGGGGGCAGATACGCAGTATTTT.

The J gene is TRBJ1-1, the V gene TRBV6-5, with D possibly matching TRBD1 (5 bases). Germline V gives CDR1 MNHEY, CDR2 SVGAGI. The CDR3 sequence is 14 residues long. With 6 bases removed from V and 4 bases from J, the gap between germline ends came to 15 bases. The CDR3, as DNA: TGTGCCAGCAGAAATGGGCAGCAGGGCACTGAAGCTTTCTTT. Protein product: CASRNGQQGTEAFF.

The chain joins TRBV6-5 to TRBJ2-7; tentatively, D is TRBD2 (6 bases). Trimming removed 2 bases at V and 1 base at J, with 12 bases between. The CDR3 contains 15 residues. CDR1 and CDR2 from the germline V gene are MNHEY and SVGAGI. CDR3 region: CASSYGRGRSYEQYF. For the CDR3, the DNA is TGTGCCAGCAGTTACGGACGGGGGAGGTCCTACGAGCAGTACTTC.

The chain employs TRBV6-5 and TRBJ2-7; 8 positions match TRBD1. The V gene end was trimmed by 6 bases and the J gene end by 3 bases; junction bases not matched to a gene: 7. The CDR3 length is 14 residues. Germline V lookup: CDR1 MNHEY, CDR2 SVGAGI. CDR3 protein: CASSSGQVGYEQYF. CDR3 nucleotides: TGTGCCAGCAGCTCGGGACAGGTTGGCTACGAGCAGTACTTC.

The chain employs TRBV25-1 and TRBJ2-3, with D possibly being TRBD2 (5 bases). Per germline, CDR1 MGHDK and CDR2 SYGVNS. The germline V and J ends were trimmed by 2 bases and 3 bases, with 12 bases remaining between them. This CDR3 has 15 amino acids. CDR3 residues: CASSEEGGGTDTQYF. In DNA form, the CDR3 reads TGTGCCAGCAGTGAAGAGGGCGGTGGGACAGATACGCAGTATTTT.

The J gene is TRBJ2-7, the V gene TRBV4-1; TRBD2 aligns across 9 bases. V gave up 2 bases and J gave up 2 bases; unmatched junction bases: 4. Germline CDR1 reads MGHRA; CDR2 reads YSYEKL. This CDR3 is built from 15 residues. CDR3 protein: CASSQPSSGAYEQYF. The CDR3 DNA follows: TGCGCCAGCAGCCAACCCTCTAGCGGGGCCTACGAGCAGTACTTC.

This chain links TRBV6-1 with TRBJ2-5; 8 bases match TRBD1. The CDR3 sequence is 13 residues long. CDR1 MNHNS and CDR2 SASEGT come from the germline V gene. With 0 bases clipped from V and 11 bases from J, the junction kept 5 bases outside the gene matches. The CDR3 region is CASSEALRTGQYF. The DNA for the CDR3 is TGTGCCAGCAGTGAAGCGCTTCGGACAGGGCAGTACTTC.

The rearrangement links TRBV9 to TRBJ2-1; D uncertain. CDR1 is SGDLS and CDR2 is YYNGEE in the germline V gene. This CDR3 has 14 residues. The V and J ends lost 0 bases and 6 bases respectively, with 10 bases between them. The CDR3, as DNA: TGTGCCAGCAGCGTAGTCCAGTTCCCCAATGAGCAGTTCTTC. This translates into CASSVVQFPNEQFF.

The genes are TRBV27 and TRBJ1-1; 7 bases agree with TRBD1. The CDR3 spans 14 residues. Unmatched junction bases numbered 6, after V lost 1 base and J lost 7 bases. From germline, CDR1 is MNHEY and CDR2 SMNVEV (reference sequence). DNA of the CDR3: TGTGCCAGCAGTTTATTGACAGGGAGCCTTGAAGCTTTCTTT. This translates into CASSLLTGSLEAFF.